This TCR beta chain was sequenced in a study of T cells in Graves' hyperthyroidism and ophthalmopathy. TCR beta CDR3 regions were amplified from RNA transcripts. Using the HTBI primer set, a first-round RT-PCR was run on the TCR CDR3. Using its own MiXCR run on the multiplex PCR reads, TCRdb lists one record per CDR3 protein. This sample has about 540,000 distinct CDR3 sequences, with approximately 44% found just once. The study excluded patients with uncontrolled infection, other autoimmune disease, pregnancy or lactation. The germline gives CDR1 SEHNR, CDR2 FQNEAQ (reference sequence). The CDR3 totals 15 residues. Trimming at V came to 5 bases and at J to 2 bases, leaving 8 bases not matched to a gene.

The specimen was peripheral blood or thyroid tissue (not recorded which). The chain links TRBV7-9 to TRBJ2-5; 7 positions agree with TRBD1. This receptor was identified in a woman under 30 with Graves' hyperthyroidism. The CDR3 loop is CASSQSTGSQETQYF. The DNA of the CDR3 is TGTGCCAGCAGCCAATCGACAGGGAGTCAAGAGACCCAGTACTTC.